This T cell receptor beta chain was sequenced in a study of T cell responses to AZD1222 COVID-19 vaccine (dated by TCRdb to the early 2020s). A note on the overall study: AZD1222 recipients with second doses at about 4 weeks or about 12 weeks were pooled, because spike-specific TCR depth and breadth did not differ between schedules. Trial participants were enrolled by age into 18-55, 56-69 and 70-plus year subgroups, with 148, 28 and 57 TCR-sequenced participants respectively. A total of about 240 trial participants underwent TCR sequencing, of whom around 200 received two doses of AZD1222 and some 26 received two doses of the MenACWY control vaccine. Beyond this particular receptor, the publication reports: Participants were mostly white British and included more females than males, and it was suggested by the authors that clonal diversity may have been underestimated. CD4 TCRs associated with the vaccine covered the entire spike protein, and the dominant responses were in regions 160-218 and 743-854. Spike-specific TCR breadth and depth rose significantly after two AZD1222 doses compared with day 0 and with MenACWY recipients. Nearly half of unique spike-specific TCRs reportedly recognized epitopes outside regions mutated in the B.1.351 and B.1.1.7 variants. Because no day 14 peak-response samples were available, the repertoires could be characterized only after the peak T cell response. In the small 56-69-year group, the increase in depth fell short of significance, most likely because of low power. Conclusions about previously exposed vaccinees are limited, since just 6 or 7 AZD1222 recipients were seropositive for SARS-CoV-2 at baseline.

The CDR3 regions of human TCRbeta chains were analyzed by immunosequencing. In the original analysis: TCRs in the repertoires were compared against a reference library of SARS-CoV-2-specific TCRs that had been generated with the MIRA antigen-specificity platform. Breadth was defined as the fraction of unique TCRs that were SARS-CoV-2-associated. Depth was defined as the fraction of total T cells that were SARS-CoV-2-associated. Using the MIRA data, each spike-specific TCR was mapped to the spike region that the TCR reacts to and placed in a CD4 or CD8 class. Log10-transformed breadth and depth values were compared by one-way ANOVA with Sidak's multiple comparisons tests. The clones in this table, taken by TCRdb from immuneACCESS, are in-frame only. Not every clone is retained; where verified, under half of the shortfall comes from an unresolved V gene, and the cause of the rest is unknown. V, J and clone size were drawn from that table, and D and trimming were deduced from the DNA. The sample profile shows more than 110,000 clones; 85% to 95% of them were found once. The ten largest clonotypes hold 2.8% of the sample.

The germline V gene sets CDR1 to SGHNT and CDR2 to YENEEA. The CDR3 spans 15 residues, from the cysteine through the phenylalanine. Just the 45-base CDR3 DNA is kept, in frame starting at base 1. Deletion took 6 bases off V and 4 bases off J, with a span of 17 bases between the germline ends. Details on this clone: Its antigen is still unknown. Per-base quality was not reported, and no clone a single base away is much larger than it.

In light of the paper, this sample's time point label describes: baseline before first vaccination. Vaccinee samples were obtained from the UK trials COV001 and COV002, which included a single-blind randomized controlled phase 2/3 trial of AZD1222 (ChAdOx1 nCoV-19) in healthy adults. For TCRbeta chain sequencing, PBMC samples were collected from trial participants at day 0 and at day 28 after the second dose. The rearranged chain carries TRBV11-3 and TRBJ2-3, with a tentative D gene TRBD2 over 6 matching bases. Sequencing used peripheral blood, obtained on day 0 of AZD1222 vaccination. The source is an adult in good health. The DNA sequence is TGTGCCAGCAGGCAGGGCCGCGGGGCGGCAGATACGCAGTATTTT. It specifies CASRQGRGAADTQYF. The CDR3 plus the reference TRBV11-3 and TRBJ2-3 genes for the other parts give the full variable domain: EAGVVQSPRYKIIEKKQPVAFWCNPISGHNTLYWYLQNLGQGPELLIRYENEEAVDDSQLPKDRFSAERLKGVDSTLKIQPAELGDSAVYLCASRQGRGAADTQYFGPGTRLTVL.